Listed here are 24 T cell receptor beta chains from one sample, sequenced in a study of OX40 agonist ivuxolimab in advanced cancers. Clones were sequenced by immunoSEQ multiplex PCR, and TCRdb holds only the in-frame ones, with some missing. Among around 53,000 clones, around 83% were seen once, and the ten largest hold around 0.65%. The starting material was CD4+ or CD8+ T cells sorted from blood, obtained in a trial of the OX40 agonist ivuxolimab. The receptors come from an adult with an advanced solid tumor such as melanoma, head and neck, liver or kidney cancer.

The chain couples TRBV6-1 to TRBJ2-5; possibly TRBD1 or TRBD2 for D (5 bases each). Germline V gene data show CDR1 as MNHNS and CDR2 as SASEGT. Trimming took 3 bases from V and 1 from J, leaving 9 bases between them. CDR3 size: 14 residues. DNA of the CDR3: TGTGCCAGCAGTGACCTTGGGACCCAAGAGACCCAGTACTTC. Amino acids: CASSDLGTQETQYF.

By proportion, this clone is medium-sized. The V and J genes are TRBV5-5 and TRBJ2-5, with no clear D. The CDR3 totals 15 residues. V gave up 2 bases and J gave up 5 bases, with 16 bases separating them. Per the germline V gene, CDR1 is SGHKS and CDR2 is YYEKEE (reference sequence). The CDR3 loop is CASSFRGEVGETQYF. CDR3 coding DNA: TGTGCCAGCAGCTTCCGAGGCGAGGTGGGGGAGACCCAGTACTTC.

The genes are TRBV5-6 and TRBJ2-1; D possibly corresponds to TRBD1 (5 bases). CDR1 SGHDT and CDR2 YYEEEE come from the germline V gene. The CDR3 spans 15 residues. Deletions cut 3 bases from V and 1 base from J, with 11 bases between. The CDR3 DNA reads as TGTGCCAGCAGCTCCCCGACAGTTTCCTACAATGAGCAGTTCTTC. It translates to CASSSPTVSYNEQFF. Variable domain in full (rest from reference TRBV5-6 and TRBJ2-1): DAGVTQSPTHLIKTRGQQVTLRCSPKSGHDTVSWYQQALGQGPQFIFQYYEEEERQRGNFPDRFSGHQFPNYSSELNVNALLLGDSALYLCASSSPTVSYNEQFFGPGTRLTVL.

The chain carries TRBV4-1 and TRBJ2-3, with D possibly TRBD2 on 5 matching bases. The CDR3 runs to 18 residues. V lost 3 bases to trimming and J lost 3 bases, with 22 bases between them. Germline V gives CDR1 MGHRA, CDR2 YSYEKL. For the CDR3, the DNA is TGCGCCAGCAGCCAGACAACTCTAGGTCTAGCTGCAACAGATACGCAGTATTTT. This codes for CASSQTTLGLAATDTQYF.

The gene calls are TRBV6-5 and TRBJ1-3; D is undetermined. This CDR3 has 14 residues. Germline V gene data show CDR1 as MNHEY and CDR2 as SVGAGI. Between the trimmed V and J ends, which lost 2 bases and 4 bases, there was a span of 9 bases. The DNA for the CDR3 is TGTGCCAGCAGTTACGTCGGGAACGGAAACACCATATATTTT. This sequence encodes CASSYVGNGNTIYF.

The J gene is TRBJ2-1, the V gene TRBV11-2; TRBD2 is a possible D gene (6 bases). Per the germline V gene, CDR1 is SGHAT and CDR2 is FQNNGV. Trimming removed 6 bases from V and 0 bases from J, with 12 bases in between. This CDR3 has 15 residues. The CDR3 DNA is TGTGCCAGCAGGTTGGAGGGGAGCTCCTACAATGAGCAGTTCTTC. Residues: CASRLEGSSYNEQFF. The variable domain in full, with the rest retrieved from reference TRBV11-2 and TRBJ2-1, is EAGVAQSPRYKIIEKRQSVAFWCNPISGHATLYWYQQILGQGPKLLIQFQNNGVVDDSQLPKDRFSAERLKGVDSTLKIQPAKLEDSAVYLCASRLEGSSYNEQFFGPGTRLTVL.

The rearrangement links TRBV5-4 to TRBJ2-1; a weak D match, TRBD1 (7 bases). The CDR3 sequence is 16 residues long. CDR1 is SGHNT and CDR2 is YYREEE in the germline V gene (reference sequence). The ends were cut back, 2 bases at V and 5 bases at J, with 17 bases in the middle. In DNA, the CDR3 is TGTGCCAGCAGCTTAGGCGGGACAGTCGGGGACAATGAGCAGTTCTTC. This encodes CASSLGGTVGDNEQFF.

Only one count was recorded for this clone. The rearrangement uses TRBV6-1 and TRBJ1-4, with 8 bases identical to TRBD1. Per germline, CDR1 MNHNS and CDR2 SASEGT. V was clipped by 3 bases and J by 3 bases; unmatched bases: 3. The CDR3 is 15 amino acids. The CDR3 coding sequence is TGTGCCAGCAGTGACAGGGGGCTTCCTAATGAAAAACTGTTTTTT. This codes for CASSDRGLPNEKLFF.

This clone was found once. This chain joins TRBV12-5 and TRBJ2-3; 7 nucleotides align to TRBD1. The V gene end was trimmed by 1 base and the J gene end by 6 bases; junction bases not matched to a gene: 7. The CDR3 is made up of 15 amino acids. Germline values: CDR1 LGHNT, CDR2 FRNRAP. For the CDR3, the DNA is TGTGCTAGTGGTTTGGGGGGGACAGAGGCCGATACGCAGTATTTT. It translates to CASGLGGTEADTQYF.

The V call is TRBV7-3, the J call TRBJ2-1; weak D call: TRBD1 (5 bases). The CDR3 extends over 14 amino acids. Germline assignment: CDR1 SGHTA and CDR2 FQGTGA. The V end lost 3 bases, the J end lost 3 bases, and 9 bases lay between the germline ends. This chain's CDR3 is CASSFAGNYNEQFF. DNA of the CDR3: TGTGCCAGCAGCTTCGCAGGGAACTACAATGAGCAGTTCTTC.

The genes are TRBV7-9 and TRBJ2-2; maybe TRBD1 (6 bases). The germline V gene has CDR1 SEHNR and CDR2 FQNEAQ (reference sequence). The V end was cut by 6 bases, the J end by 4 bases, with 15 bases between. This CDR3 is built from 15 residues. CDR3 region: CASSSRTEITGELFF. CDR3 DNA sequence: TGTGCCAGCAGTTCCAGGACAGAGATCACCGGGGAGCTGTTTTTT. Looking up the rest from reference TRBV7-9 and TRBJ2-2 gives the full variable domain: DTGVSQNPRHKITKRGQNVTFRCDPISEHNRLYWYRQTLGQGPEFLTYFQNEAQLEKSRLLSDRFSAERPKGSFSTLEIQRTEQGDSAMYLCASSSRTEITGELFFGEGSRLTVL.

The chain recombines TRBV28 with TRBJ2-7, with a weak D call TRBD2 (6 bases). The CDR3 is made up of 16 amino acids. Between the trimmed V and J ends, which lost 2 bases and 3 bases, there was a span of 17 bases. Germline V CDR1 and CDR2: MDHEN, SYDVKM. The CDR3 DNA reads as TGTGCCAGCAGTTTAGCCCTAGCGTCAGTTAACTACGAGCAGTACTTC. Amino acid sequence: CASSLALASVNYEQYF.

The table lists this clone with a few counts. The V gene is TRBV19, the J gene TRBJ2-6; 14 nucleotides agree with TRBD2. V shed 4 bases and J 3 bases; nucleotides not matched to a gene: 8. Germline-derived CDR1 and CDR2 are LNHDA and SQIVND (reference sequence). CDR3 size: 19 residues. CDR3 loop: CASSKSGLAGVGGANVLTF. The DNA for the CDR3 is TGTGCCAGTAGTAAATCGGGACTAGCGGGAGTAGGTGGGGCCAACGTCCTGACTTTC.

The chain joins TRBV28 to TRBJ1-2, with TRBD1 matching 7 bases. Germline assignment: CDR1 MDHEN and CDR2 SYDVKM. The CDR3 spans 14 residues. The V gene end was trimmed by 5 bases and the J gene end by 4 bases; junction bases not matched to a gene: 7. The CDR3 DNA reads as TGTGCCAGCAGTGTGGCCGGGACAGCCTATGGCTACACCTTC. It specifies CASSVAGTAYGYTF.

V gene TRBV5-4 combines with J gene TRBJ2-3, with D possibly called TRBD1 or TRBD2 (6 bases each). V shed 3 bases and J shed 4 bases, with 15 bases lying between them. The CDR3 contains 15 residues. Germline V gene data show CDR1 as SGHNT and CDR2 as YYREEE (reference sequence). CDR3 bases: TGTGCCAGCAGCTCGCCATGGGGGGCCCCAGATACGCAGTATTTT. This sequence encodes CASSSPWGAPDTQYF.

J is TRBJ1-5 and V is TRBV6-6; perhaps TRBD1 as D (5 bases). Deletions cut 3 bases from V and 12 bases from J, with 9 bases between. This CDR3 spans 11 amino acids. The germline V gene encodes CDR1 MNHNY and CDR2 SVGAGI (reference sequence). The chain's CDR3 is CASSYQGFQHF. The CDR3 DNA is TGTGCCAGCAGTTATCAGGGTTTCCAGCATTTT.

This clone was detected only once. This chain joins TRBV9 and TRBJ2-3; TRBD2 aligns across 8 bases. Trimming took 3 bases from V and 0 from J; bases not matched to a gene: 3. The CDR3 is made up of 15 amino acids. Germline V gives CDR1 SGDLS, CDR2 YYNGEE. The CDR3 DNA follows: TGTGCCAGCAGCGCGGGGGGGTATAGCACAGATACGCAGTATTTT. It yields the protein CASSAGGYSTDTQYF.

This sequence joins TRBV7-2 and TRBJ2-2; 7 bases align to TRBD2. The V segment lost 5 bases and the J segment 1 base; nucleotides outside the gene matches: 4. CDR1 and CDR2 (germline): SGHTA, FQGNSA. This CDR3 spans 15 amino acids. CDR3 loop: CASSRGGGNTGELFF. The CDR3, as DNA: TGTGCCAGCAGCCGCGGGGGTGGGAACACCGGGGAGCTGTTTTTT. Full variable domain (missing parts from reference TRBV7-2 and TRBJ2-2): GAGVSQSPSNKVTEKGKDVELRCDPISGHTALYWYRQSLGQGLEFLIYFQGNSAPDKSGLPSDRFSAERTGGSVSTLTIQRTQQEDSAVYLCASSRGGGNTGELFFGEGSRLTVL.

The chain combines TRBV9 with TRBJ2-3, with D perhaps TRBD2 (5 bases). Germline CDR1 SGDLS, CDR2 YYNGEE. This CDR3 comprises 14 residues. Trimming left V 3 bases short and J 4 bases short, with 12 bases between. This CDR3 is CASSAGGWADTQYF. CDR3 DNA: TGTGCCAGCAGCGCCGGCGGGTGGGCAGATACGCAGTATTTT.

This rearrangement joins TRBV6-6 to TRBJ1-2; D is unclear. The CDR3 extends over 13 amino acids. Germline CDR1 reads MNHNY; CDR2 reads SVGAGI (reference sequence). V was trimmed by 7 bases and J by 0 bases, leaving 9 bases between them. CDR3 DNA: TGTGCCAGCACGGCAGCCTCTAACTATGGCTACACCTTC. It is translated as CASTAASNYGYTF.

The J gene is TRBJ2-3, the V gene TRBV29-1; TRBD2 matches at 12 bases. Germline loops: CDR1 SQVTM, CDR2 ANQGSEA. The CDR3 loop spans 18 amino acids. Trimming removed 8 bases from V and 0 bases from J; junction bases left unmatched: 15. The CDR3 DNA is TGCAGCTCCGGGGGGTGGACTAGCGGGGTTGCGAGCACAGATACGCAGTATTTT. This translates into CSSGGWTSGVASTDTQYF.

V usage is TRBV7-7 and J usage is TRBJ1-1; no firm D call. V dropped 10 bases and J dropped 1 base, with 13 bases sitting between them. The CDR3 contains 13 residues. Germline CDR1 and CDR2: SSHAT and FNYEAQ (reference sequence). CDR3 sequence reads: CANPREENTEAFF. The CDR3, as DNA: TGTGCCAACCCACGGGAGGAGAACACTGAAGCTTTCTTT.

The V call is TRBV10-1, the J call TRBJ2-1, with TRBD1 as a possible D gene (6 bases). Trimming took 6 bases from V and 8 from J, leaving 20 bases between them. CDR1 and CDR2 from the germline V gene are WNHNN and SYGVQD (reference sequence). The CDR3 has 15 residues. CDR3 in amino acids: CASRANEQGTDEQFF. The CDR3 DNA sequence: TGCGCCAGCAGGGCGAATGAACAGGGTACGGATGAGCAGTTCTTC.

This sequence joins TRBV6-1 and TRBJ2-3; TRBD2 matches at 8 bases. From germline, CDR1 is MNHNS and CDR2 SASEGT. V lost 5 bases, J lost 3 bases, and 4 bases stayed unmatched. The CDR3 covers 14 residues. Written as DNA, the CDR3 is TGTGCCAGCAGTCGCGGGGGGTATACAGATACGCAGTATTTT. Protein: CASSRGGYTDTQYF.